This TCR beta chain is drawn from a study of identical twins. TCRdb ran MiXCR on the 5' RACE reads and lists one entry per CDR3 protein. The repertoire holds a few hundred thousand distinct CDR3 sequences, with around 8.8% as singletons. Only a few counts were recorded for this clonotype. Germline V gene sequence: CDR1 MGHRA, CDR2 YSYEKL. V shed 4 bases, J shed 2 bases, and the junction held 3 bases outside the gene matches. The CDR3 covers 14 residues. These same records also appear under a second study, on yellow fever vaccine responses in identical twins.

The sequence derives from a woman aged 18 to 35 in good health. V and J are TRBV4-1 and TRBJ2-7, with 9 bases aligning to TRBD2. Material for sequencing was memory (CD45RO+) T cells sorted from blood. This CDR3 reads CASSRGLATYEQYF. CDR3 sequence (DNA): TGCGCCAGCAGCCGAGGACTAGCGACCTACGAGCAGTACTTC.